A single sample is the source of the 21 T cell receptor beta chains below, sequenced in a study of T cell repertoires in cytomegalovirus infection. Each CDR3 protein gets one entry after TCRdb re-called the reads with MiXCR. Of around 300,000 distinct CDR3 sequences listed, about 25% were seen once; the top ten hold approximately 15%. The sequenced sample consisted of PBMCs. The receptors originated from a human donor in good health (CMV status not recorded). Some clones in this sample may be carry-over from other donors' samples.

In this sample, this clonotype turned up a few times. The J gene is TRBJ1-3, the V gene TRBV7-2; perhaps TRBD1 as D (6 bases). Germline V gene lookup returns CDR1 SGHTA and CDR2 FQGNSA. The V end was cut by 7 bases, the J end by 4 bases, with 11 bases between. The CDR3 spans 13 residues. The CDR3 loop reads CASKTGPGNTIYF. CDR3 nucleotides: TGTGCCAGCAAGACAGGACCCGGAAACACCATATATTTT. The whole variable domain, filled in from reference TRBV7-2 and TRBJ1-3, reads GAGVSQSPSNKVTEKGKDVELRCDPISGHTALYWYRQSLGQGLEFLIYFQGNSAPDKSGLPSDRFSAERTGGSVSTLTIQRTQQEDSAVYLCASKTGPGNTIYFGEGSWLTVV.

In its sample, this clonotype was seen a few times. The chain carries TRBV7-2 and TRBJ1-1; weak D call: TRBD1 (5 bases). This CDR3 is built from 13 residues. Germline V gene lookup returns CDR1 SGHTA and CDR2 FQGNSA. The V and J ends lost 6 bases and 2 bases respectively, with 10 bases between them. The CDR3 bases are TGTGCCAGCAGAATCCAGGGTAACACTGAAGCTTTCTTT. It is translated as CASRIQGNTEAFF.

The chain uses TRBV27 and TRBJ2-1; TRBD2 matches at 7 bases. Germline values: CDR1 MNHEY, CDR2 SMNVEV (reference sequence). There are 19 residues in the CDR3. The J segment lost 4 bases and the V segment lost 2 bases, leaving 17 bases of the junction unmatched. CDR3 nucleotide sequence: TGTGCCAGCAGTTTAAGCCCCTGGGGGGGGAGGGGCCAATACAATGAGCAGTTCTTC. Protein sequence: CASSLSPWGGRGQYNEQFF.

The rearrangement links TRBV12-3 or TRBV12-4 to TRBJ2-1; 10 positions match TRBD2. V trimming: 2 bases; J trimming: 8 bases; junction bases outside the gene matches: 6. The CDR3 extends over 15 amino acids. The CDR3 bases are TGTGCCAGCAGTTTACCTAGCGGGAGTAACTATGAGCAGTTCTTC. Its translation: CASSLPSGSNYEQFF.

This clonotype was counted at least ten times. The V gene is TRBV28, the J gene TRBJ2-1; TRBD1 might be the D (5 bases). Germline V CDR1 and CDR2: MDHEN, SYDVKM. The V gene lost 5 bases and the J gene lost 7 bases, with 18 bases spanning the gap. This CDR3 is 15 amino acids long. Written as DNA, the CDR3 is TGTGCCAGCAGTCCCTGGGGCAGGCAATTTAATGAGCAGTTCTTC. Translating it yields CASSPWGRQFNEQFF.

This clonotype was picked up many times. The chain combines TRBV7-2 with TRBJ1-1; a weak D match, TRBD1 (5 bases). CDR1 and CDR2 (germline): SGHTA, FQGNSA. The CDR3 loop spans 13 amino acids. Trimming left V 2 bases short and J 7 bases short, with 11 bases between. This CDR3 reads CASSLPGPFEAFF. The CDR3 DNA follows: TGTGCCAGCAGCTTACCAGGGCCATTTGAAGCTTTCTTT.

The rearrangement links TRBV7-2 to TRBJ2-1, with TRBD1 as a possible D gene (5 bases). Trimming removed 5 bases at V and 9 bases at J, with 14 bases between. Germline V gene data show CDR1 as SGHTA and CDR2 as FQGNSA. CDR3 size: 13 residues. This chain's CDR3 is CASSQGPNGEQFF. CDR3 bases: TGTGCCAGCAGCCAGGGTCCCAACGGTGAGCAGTTCTTC.

The chain has TRBV2 and TRBJ1-2, with a tentative D call TRBD1 (5 bases). V was cut by 6 bases and J by 10 bases, with 15 bases left in between. Looked up from germline, CDR1 is SNHLY and CDR2 is FYNNEI. The CDR3 consists of 12 residues. The CDR3 DNA sequence: TGTGCCAGCAGCCTCCGGGACCCACACTACACCTTC. Translation: CASSLRDPHYTF. Together with reference TRBV2 and TRBJ1-2, the CDR3 gives the full variable domain: EPEVTQTPSHQVTQMGQEVILRCVPISNHLYFYWYRQILGQKVEFLVSFYNNEISEKSEIFDDQFSVERPDGSNFTLKIRSTKLEDSAMYFCASSLRDPHYTFGSGTRLTVV.

This clonotype was counted many times. V usage is TRBV7-2 and J usage is TRBJ2-7; 8 nucleotides match TRBD2. With 1 base clipped from V and 0 bases from J, the junction kept 5 bases outside the gene matches. The length of the CDR3 is 16 residues. Germline CDR1 reads SGHTA; CDR2 reads FQGNSA. The CDR3 loop reads CASSLGGGGSSYEQYF. The DNA of the CDR3 is TGTGCCAGCAGCTTAGGTGGCGGGGGGAGCTCCTACGAGCAGTACTTC.

Of note for this clonotype: An end of the junction does not agree with germline; a read error may underlie this. The V call is TRBV28, the J call TRBJ2-7; 7 positions match TRBD1. The CDR3 sequence is 16 residues long. Germline V gene sequence: CDR1 MDHEN, CDR2 SYDVKM. The CDR3 spells CASNFRTGGYPYDQYF. CDR3 DNA sequence: TGTGCCAGCAATTTCCGGACAGGAGGATACCCCTACGACCAGTACTTC. The entire variable domain, with the rest obtained from reference TRBV28 and TRBJ2-7, is as follows: DVKVTQSSRYLVKRTGEKVFLECVQDMDHENMFWYRQDPGLGLRLIYFSYDVKMKEKGDIPEGYSVSREKKERFSLILESASTNQTSMYLCASNFRTGGYPYDQYFGPGTRLTVT.

This chain joins TRBV6-6 and TRBJ2-1; D is ambiguous. The V gene lost 2 bases and the J gene lost 8 bases, with 4 bases spanning the gap. The CDR3 extends over 11 amino acids. Germline V lookup: CDR1 MNHNY, CDR2 SVGAGI (reference sequence). In nucleotides, the CDR3 is TGTGCCAGCAGTTACCCAGATGAGCAGTTCTTC. Translated, it gives CASSYPDEQFF.

The chain employs TRBV6-5 and TRBJ2-7; D unresolved. This CDR3 spans 14 amino acids. Per the germline V gene, CDR1 is MNHEY and CDR2 is SVGAGI. V was clipped by 0 bases and J by 5 bases, with 11 bases between them. CDR3 sequence (DNA): TGTGCCAGCAGTTACTCGTGGGGTGCGGACGAGCAGTACTTC. It is translated as CASSYSWGADEQYF.

This clonotype was detected a few times. The V and J genes are TRBV6-1 and TRBJ1-1; tentatively, D is TRBD1 (5 bases). Trimming removed 4 bases at V and 1 base at J, with 10 bases between. The CDR3 runs to 14 residues. From germline, CDR1 is MNHNS and CDR2 SASEGT. CDR3 in DNA: TGTGCCAGCAGTGGATACGGACAGAACACTGAAGCTTTCTTT. Its protein product is CASSGYGQNTEAFF.

This clonotype was detected a few times. The chain has TRBV6-1 and TRBJ2-5; possible D gene TRBD2, 6 bases. V lost 7 bases, J lost 8 bases, and 17 bases lay in between. This CDR3 is built from 13 residues. CDR1 and CDR2 (germline): MNHNS, SASEGT. DNA of the CDR3: TGTGCCAGCAAGGAGGGCCCCTCGTCAACCCAGTACTTC. This sequence encodes CASKEGPSSTQYF.

V gene TRBV20-1 combines with J gene TRBJ2-2; D not certain. Germline V CDR1 and CDR2: DFQATT, SNEGSKA (reference sequence). Deletions cut 6 bases from V and 5 bases from J, with 10 bases between. The CDR3 length is 12 residues. CDR3 sequence: CSADTATGELFF. In DNA, the CDR3 is TGCAGTGCCGACACTGCTACCGGGGAGCTGTTTTTT.

The chain recombines TRBV6-2 or TRBV6-3 with TRBJ2-7, with D possibly being TRBD2 (6 bases). The CDR3 has 14 residues. V was pared by 3 bases and J by 2 bases, with 11 bases between. Germline-derived CDR1 and CDR2 are MNHEY and SVGEGT. In nucleotides, the CDR3 is TGTGCCAGCAGTTATGAACTAGCTGCCTACGAGCAGTACTTC. It translates to CASSYELAAYEQYF.

This clonotype was seen many times. The chain combines TRBV6-1 with TRBJ2-1, with 12 nucleotides matching TRBD1. V shed 6 bases, J shed 7 bases, and the junction held 7 bases outside the gene matches. CDR3 length equals 15 residues. Germline V CDR1 and CDR2: MNHNS, SASEGT. The CDR3 region is CASSAPGQGANEQFF. The CDR3 DNA follows: TGTGCCAGCAGCGCCCCGGGACAGGGGGCGAATGAGCAGTTCTTC.

The chain employs TRBV7-8 and TRBJ1-3, with TRBD1 as a possible D gene (5 bases). The V and J ends lost 4 bases and 0 bases respectively, with 10 bases between them. This CDR3 region has 15 residues. In germline, CDR1 is SGHVS, CDR2 FQNEAQ. The DNA of the CDR3 is TGTGCCAGCAGCTCCTACAGGTTCTCTGGAAACACCATATATTTT. Translated: CASSSYRFSGNTIYF.

The chain joins TRBV4-3 to TRBJ2-7, with 12 bases fitting TRBD2. The CDR3 sequence is 18 residues long. Unmatched junction bases numbered 8, after V lost 0 bases and J lost 2 bases. Germline CDR1 reads LGHNA; CDR2 reads YSLEER. Here the CDR3 reads CASSQERGTSGPTYEQYF. DNA for the CDR3: TGCGCCAGCAGCCAAGAAAGAGGGACTAGCGGGCCTACCTACGAGCAGTACTTC.

This clonotype has only a few counts. The chain has TRBV24-1 and TRBJ2-7, with a possible D match to TRBD1 (6 bases). The ends were cut back, 1 base at V and 6 bases at J, with 21 bases in the middle. Germline CDR1 is KGHDR and CDR2 is SFDVKD. The CDR3 length is 17 residues. The DNA for the CDR3 is TGTGCCACCAGTGATTTCAACTCCGGCACAGGGCGCGTCGAGCAGTACTTC. Protein sequence: CATSDFNSGTGRVEQYF.

The rearrangement links TRBV4-1 to TRBJ2-1; maybe TRBD2 (5 bases). Deletions cut 1 base from V and 0 bases from J, with 10 bases between. CDR1 is MGHRA, CDR2 YSYEKL, per germline. The CDR3 loop spans 16 amino acids. This CDR3 reads CASSQADTSSYNEQFF. The CDR3 DNA is TGCGCCAGCAGCCAAGCAGACACTAGCTCCTACAATGAGCAGTTCTTC.